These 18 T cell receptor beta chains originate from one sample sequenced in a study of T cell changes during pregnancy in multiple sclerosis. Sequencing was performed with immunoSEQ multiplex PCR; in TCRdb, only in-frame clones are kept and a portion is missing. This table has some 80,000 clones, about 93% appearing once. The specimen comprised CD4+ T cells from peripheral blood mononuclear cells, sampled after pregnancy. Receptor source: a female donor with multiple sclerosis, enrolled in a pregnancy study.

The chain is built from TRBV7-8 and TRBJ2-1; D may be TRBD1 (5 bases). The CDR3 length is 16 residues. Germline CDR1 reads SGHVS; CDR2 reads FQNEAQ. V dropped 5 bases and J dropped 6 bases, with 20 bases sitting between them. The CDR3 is CASSAMQPPQGNEQFF. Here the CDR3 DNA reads TGTGCCAGCAGCGCGATGCAGCCCCCTCAGGGCAATGAGCAGTTCTTC.

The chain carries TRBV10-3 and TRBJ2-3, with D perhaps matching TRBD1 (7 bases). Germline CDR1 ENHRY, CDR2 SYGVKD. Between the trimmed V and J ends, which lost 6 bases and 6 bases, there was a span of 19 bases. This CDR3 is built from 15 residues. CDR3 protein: CAIRGGAQDRDTQYF. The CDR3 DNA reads TGTGCCATCAGGGGGGGTGCGCAGGACAGGGATACGCAGTATTTT.

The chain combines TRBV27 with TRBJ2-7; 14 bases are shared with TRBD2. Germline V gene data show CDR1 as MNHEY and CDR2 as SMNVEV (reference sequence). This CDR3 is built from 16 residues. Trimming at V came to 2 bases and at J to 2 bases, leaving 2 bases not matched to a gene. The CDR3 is CASSLETSGRAYEQYF. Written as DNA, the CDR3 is TGTGCCAGCAGTTTAGAGACTAGCGGGAGGGCCTACGAGCAGTACTTC.

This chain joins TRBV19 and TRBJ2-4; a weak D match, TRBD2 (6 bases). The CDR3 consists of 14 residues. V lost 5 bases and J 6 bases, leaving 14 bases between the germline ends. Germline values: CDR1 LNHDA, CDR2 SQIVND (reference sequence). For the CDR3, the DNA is TGTGCCAGTAGTCCCCGGACCGGGGGAAACATTCAGTACTTC. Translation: CASSPRTGGNIQYF.

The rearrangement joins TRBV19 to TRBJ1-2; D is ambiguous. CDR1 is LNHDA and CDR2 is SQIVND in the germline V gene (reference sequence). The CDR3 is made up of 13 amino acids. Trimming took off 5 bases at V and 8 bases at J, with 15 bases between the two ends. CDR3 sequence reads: CASSLRESEGYTF. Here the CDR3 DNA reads TGTGCCAGTAGTCTCCGGGAGAGTGAGGGCTACACCTTC.

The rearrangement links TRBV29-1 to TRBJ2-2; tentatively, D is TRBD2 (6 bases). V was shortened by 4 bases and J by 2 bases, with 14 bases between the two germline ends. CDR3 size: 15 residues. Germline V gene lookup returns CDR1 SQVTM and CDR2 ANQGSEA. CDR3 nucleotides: TGCAGCGTTGCCCCTCTGGGGGGAAACACCGGGGAGCTGTTTTTT. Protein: CSVAPLGGNTGELFF.

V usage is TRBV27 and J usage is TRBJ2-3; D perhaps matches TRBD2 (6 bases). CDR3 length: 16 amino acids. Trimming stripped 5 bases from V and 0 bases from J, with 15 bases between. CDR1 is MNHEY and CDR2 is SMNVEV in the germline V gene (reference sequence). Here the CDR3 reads CASSPRLGPSTDTQYF. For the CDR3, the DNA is TGTGCCAGCAGTCCCAGACTAGGGCCTAGCACAGATACGCAGTATTTT.

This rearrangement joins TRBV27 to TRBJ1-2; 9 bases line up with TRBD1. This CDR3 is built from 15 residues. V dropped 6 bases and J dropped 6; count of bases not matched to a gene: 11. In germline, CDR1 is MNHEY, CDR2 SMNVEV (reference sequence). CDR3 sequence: CASSLSGTGRNGYTF. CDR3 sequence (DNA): TGTGCCAGCAGCCTCTCCGGGACAGGGAGGAATGGCTACACCTTC.

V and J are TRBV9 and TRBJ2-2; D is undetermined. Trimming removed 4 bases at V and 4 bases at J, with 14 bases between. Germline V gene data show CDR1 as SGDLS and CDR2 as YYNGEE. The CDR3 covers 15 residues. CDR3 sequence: CASSSSDGTTGELFF. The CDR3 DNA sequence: TGTGCCAGCAGCTCTAGTGACGGAACCACCGGGGAGCTGTTTTTT.

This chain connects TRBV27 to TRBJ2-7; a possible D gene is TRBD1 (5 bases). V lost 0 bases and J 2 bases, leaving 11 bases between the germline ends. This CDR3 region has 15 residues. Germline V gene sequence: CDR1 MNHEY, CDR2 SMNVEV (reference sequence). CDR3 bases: TGTGCCAGCAGTTTATCAGGTAAAGGGGCCTACGAGCAGTACTTC. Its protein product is CASSLSGKGAYEQYF.

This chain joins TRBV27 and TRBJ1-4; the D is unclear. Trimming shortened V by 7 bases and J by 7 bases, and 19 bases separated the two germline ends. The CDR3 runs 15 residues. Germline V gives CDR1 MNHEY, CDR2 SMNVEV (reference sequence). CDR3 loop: CASKSYRGSSEKLFF. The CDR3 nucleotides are TGTGCCAGCAAAAGTTACCGGGGATCGAGTGAAAAACTGTTTTTT.

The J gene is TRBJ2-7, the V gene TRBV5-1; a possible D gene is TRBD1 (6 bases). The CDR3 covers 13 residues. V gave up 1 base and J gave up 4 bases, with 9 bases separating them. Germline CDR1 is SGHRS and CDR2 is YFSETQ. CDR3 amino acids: CASSLPGQYEQYF. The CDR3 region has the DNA TGCGCCAGCAGCTTGCCGGGACAATACGAGCAGTACTTC.

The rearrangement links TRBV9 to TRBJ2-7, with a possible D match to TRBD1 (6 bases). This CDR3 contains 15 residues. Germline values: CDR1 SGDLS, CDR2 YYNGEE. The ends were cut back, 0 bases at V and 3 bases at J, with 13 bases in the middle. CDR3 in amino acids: CASSVDKGTSYEQYF. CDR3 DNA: TGTGCCAGCAGCGTAGATAAGGGGACAAGCTACGAGCAGTACTTC.

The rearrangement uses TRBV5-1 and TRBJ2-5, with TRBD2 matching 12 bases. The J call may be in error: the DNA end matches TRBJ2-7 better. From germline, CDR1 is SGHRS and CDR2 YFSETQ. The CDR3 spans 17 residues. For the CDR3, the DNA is TGCGCCAGCAGTTACGGGACTAGCGGGCGGAGCTCCTACGAGCAGTACTTC. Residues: CASSYGTSGRSSYEQYF.

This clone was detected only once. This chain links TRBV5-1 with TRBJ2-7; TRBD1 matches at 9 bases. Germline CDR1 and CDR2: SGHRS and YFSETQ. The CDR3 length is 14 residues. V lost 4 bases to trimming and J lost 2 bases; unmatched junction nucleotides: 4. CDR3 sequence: CASSHGQGTYEQYF. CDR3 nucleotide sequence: TGCGCCAGCAGCCACGGACAGGGGACCTACGAGCAGTACTTC. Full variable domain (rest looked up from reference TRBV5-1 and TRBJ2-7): KAGVTQTPRYLIKTRGQQVTLSCSPISGHRSVSWYQQTPGQGLQFLFEYFSETQRNKGNFPGRFSGRQFSNSRSEMNVSTLELGDSALYLCASSHGQGTYEQYFGPGTRLTVT.

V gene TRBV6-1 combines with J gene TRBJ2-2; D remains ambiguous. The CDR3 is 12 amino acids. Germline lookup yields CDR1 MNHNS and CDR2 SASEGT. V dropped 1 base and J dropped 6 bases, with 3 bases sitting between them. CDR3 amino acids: CASSEGAGELFF. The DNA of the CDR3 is TGTGCCAGCAGTGAAGGCGCCGGGGAGCTGTTTTTT.

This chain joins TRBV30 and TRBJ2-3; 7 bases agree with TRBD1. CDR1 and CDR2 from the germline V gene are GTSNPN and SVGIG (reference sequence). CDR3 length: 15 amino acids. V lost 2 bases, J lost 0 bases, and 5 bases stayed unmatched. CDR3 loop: CAWSLGQASTDTQYF. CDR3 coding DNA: TGTGCCTGGAGTCTCGGACAGGCTAGCACAGATACGCAGTATTTT.

CDR3 in amino acids: CASRGGRANEQFF. The CDR3 DNA reads as TGTGCCAGCAGAGGCGGGAGGGCCAATGAGCAGTTCTTC. The chain is built from TRBV2 and TRBJ2-1; 9 bases align to TRBD2. The CDR3 length is 13 residues. The trim removed 6 bases at V and 6 bases at J, leaving 3 bases unmatched. The V gene's germline CDR1 is SNHLY and CDR2 FYNNEI.